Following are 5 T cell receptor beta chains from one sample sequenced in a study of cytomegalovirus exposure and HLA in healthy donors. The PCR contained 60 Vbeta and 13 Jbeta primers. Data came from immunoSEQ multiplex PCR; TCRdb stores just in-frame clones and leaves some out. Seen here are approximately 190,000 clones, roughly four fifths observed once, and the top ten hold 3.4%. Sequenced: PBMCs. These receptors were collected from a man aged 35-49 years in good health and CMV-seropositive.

The CDR3 DNA is TGTGCCAGCAGTGCAGGACTGGGTTTGAATTCACCCCTCCACTTT. Protein product: CASSAGLGLNSPLHF. The V call is TRBV2, the J call TRBJ1-6, with no clear D. CDR1 SNHLY and CDR2 FYNNEI come from the germline V gene. The CDR3 sequence is 15 residues long. Trimming stripped 4 bases from V and 7 bases from J, with 14 bases between.

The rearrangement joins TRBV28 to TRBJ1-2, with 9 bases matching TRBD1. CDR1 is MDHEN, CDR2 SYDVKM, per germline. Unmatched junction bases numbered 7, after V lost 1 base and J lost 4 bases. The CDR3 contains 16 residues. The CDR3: CASSLSTGGISYGYTF. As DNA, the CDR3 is TGTGCCAGCAGTTTATCGACAGGGGGTATTTCCTATGGCTACACCTTC.

CDR3 in amino acids: CASSFRDRGLANYGYTF. The CDR3 nucleotides are TGTGCCAGCAGCTTTCGGGACAGGGGTTTAGCTAACTATGGCTACACCTTC. The J gene is TRBJ1-2, the V gene TRBV9; 10 nucleotides match TRBD1. This CDR3 has 17 residues. Per germline, CDR1 SGDLS and CDR2 YYNGEE. The V and J ends lost 4 bases and 0 bases, in that order; junction bases with no gene match: 9.

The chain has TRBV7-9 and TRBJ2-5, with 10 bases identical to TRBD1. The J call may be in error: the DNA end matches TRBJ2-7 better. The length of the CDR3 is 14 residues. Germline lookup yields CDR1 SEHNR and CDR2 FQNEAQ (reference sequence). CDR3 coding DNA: TGTGCCAGCAGCTGGGACAGGGGTATGGACGAGCAGTACTTC. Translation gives CASSWDRGMDEQYF.

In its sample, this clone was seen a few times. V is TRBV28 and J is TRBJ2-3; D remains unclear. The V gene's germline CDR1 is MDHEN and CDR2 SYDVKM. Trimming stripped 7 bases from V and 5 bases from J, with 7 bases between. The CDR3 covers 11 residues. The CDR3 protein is CASTKQDTQYF. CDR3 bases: TGTGCCAGCACCAAGCAAGATACGCAGTATTTT.